The 13 T cell receptor beta chains below all came from one sample that was sequenced in a study of T cell responses to AZD1222 COVID-19 vaccine. TCRdb keeps only in-frame clones here, not all; method: immunoSEQ multiplex PCR. The repertoire consists of more than 95,000 clones, with around nine tenths occurring once and the leading ten covering 2.5% to 3.5%. The sequenced sample was peripheral blood, obtained 28 days after the second dose of the MenACWY control vaccine. These receptors were obtained from an adult who received the MenACWY meningococcal vaccine as a control.

CDR3 sequence (DNA): TGTGCCAGCAGTTTAGGTGGGACAGGGGGGACTGGCTACACCTTC. It yields the protein CASSLGGTGGTGYTF. The V and J genes are TRBV28 and TRBJ1-2; 11 nucleotides align to TRBD1. The CDR3 length is 15 residues. Germline V CDR1 and CDR2: MDHEN, SYDVKM. V was pared by 2 bases and J by 7 bases, with 6 bases of the junction left unmatched.

V usage is TRBV7-2 and J usage is TRBJ1-2; 9 bases line up with TRBD1. There are 16 residues in the CDR3. The germline V gene has CDR1 SGHTA and CDR2 FQGNSA. V lost 5 bases to trimming and J lost 4 bases; unmatched junction nucleotides: 11. The CDR3 reads CASSPTPEDRGYGYTF. The CDR3 region has the DNA TGTGCCAGCAGCCCGACACCAGAGGACAGGGGCTATGGCTACACCTTC.

This chain connects TRBV7-9 to TRBJ1-2, with TRBD1 identical over 8 bases. With V trimmed by 5 bases and J by 3 bases, 2 bases remained unmatched. Germline V gives CDR1 SEHNR, CDR2 FQNEAQ (reference sequence). The CDR3 totals 13 residues. The CDR3 DNA reads TGTGCCAGCAGCGCGGGACAGGACTATGGCTACACCTTC. Protein sequence: CASSAGQDYGYTF.

This chain uses TRBV7-7 with TRBJ1-1; D is undetermined. The CDR3 spans 13 residues. Trimming shortened V by 1 base and J by 1 base, and 4 bases separated the two germline ends. Looked up from germline, CDR1 is SSHAT and CDR2 is FNYEAQ (reference sequence). The CDR3 reads CASSLGENTEAFF. The CDR3 DNA sequence: TGTGCCAGCAGCTTAGGAGAGAACACTGAAGCTTTCTTT.

V gene TRBV10-1 combines with J gene TRBJ2-1; D gene unclear. The CDR3 totals 12 residues. V gave up 0 bases and J gave up 8 bases, with 5 bases separating them. From germline, CDR1 is WNHNN and CDR2 SYGVQD (reference sequence). CDR3 residues: CASSESTDEQFF. CDR3 in DNA: TGCGCCAGCAGTGAGTCGACGGATGAGCAGTTCTTC.

This chain links TRBV13 with TRBJ1-1; D is uncertain. Between the trimmed V and J ends, which lost 5 bases and 0 bases, there was a span of 13 bases. The CDR3 sequence is 15 residues long. CDR1 is PRHDT, CDR2 FYEKMQ, per germline (reference sequence). CDR3 residues: CASSHLQIMNTEAFF. The CDR3, as DNA: TGTGCCAGCAGCCACCTTCAGATCATGAACACTGAAGCTTTCTTT.

The J gene is TRBJ2-7, the V gene TRBV7-9; D not resolved. The germline V gene encodes CDR1 SEHNR and CDR2 FQNEAQ (reference sequence). The CDR3 spans 11 residues. V lost 3 bases and J 6 bases, leaving 6 bases between the germline ends. The CDR3 here is CASSLRSEQYF. The CDR3 DNA reads TGTGCCAGCAGCTTGAGGAGCGAGCAGTACTTC.

J is TRBJ2-5 and V is TRBV7-2, with D perhaps matching TRBD2 (6 bases). The CDR3 length is 13 residues. Germline V CDR1 and CDR2: SGHTA, FQGNSA. The V end lost 1 base, the J end lost 5 bases, and 8 bases lay between the germline ends. The CDR3 reads CASSLGTKETQYF. CDR3 sequence (DNA): TGTGCCAGCAGCTTAGGGACTAAGGAGACCCAGTACTTC.

V usage is TRBV10-3 and J usage is TRBJ2-5, with TRBD1 identical over 8 bases. The J segment lost 5 bases and the V segment lost 5 bases, leaving 10 bases of the junction unmatched. Germline loops: CDR1 ENHRY, CDR2 SYGVKD. The CDR3 covers 15 residues. CDR3 protein: CAISTGQGKGETQYF. In nucleotides, the CDR3 is TGTGCCATCAGTACCGGACAGGGAAAGGGGGAGACCCAGTACTTC.

The J gene is TRBJ2-5, the V gene TRBV2; D is ambiguous. Germline CDR1 and CDR2: SNHLY and FYNNEI. The CDR3 is made up of 15 amino acids. Trimming took 6 bases from V and 2 from J, leaving 16 bases between them. The CDR3 DNA reads as TGTGCCAGCAGCCCACCGGCAGGATCGCAAGAGACCCAGTACTTC. Protein sequence: CASSPPAGSQETQYF.

The DNA for the CDR3 is TGTGCCAGCAGCGCAAGGGAGCTGGCTAATGAAAAACTGTTTTTT. Its protein product is CASSARELANEKLFF. V is TRBV9 and J is TRBJ1-4, with D hard to call. The CDR3 loop spans 15 amino acids. The germline CDR1 and CDR2 sequences are SGDLS and YYNGEE. Trimming cost V 3 bases and J 3 bases, with 12 bases left between them.

Worth noting for this clone: Relative to the germline gene, one junction end is altered; a read error may explain this. The rearrangement links TRBV14 to TRBJ2-1; possible D gene TRBD2, 5 bases. The germline CDR1 and CDR2 sequences are SGHDN and FVKESK. The CDR3 sequence is 13 residues long. CDR3: CASSSGSGPTALF. The CDR3 DNA sequence: TGTGCCAGCAGCTCGGGGTCCGGGCCTACCGCCCTCTTC.

This chain joins TRBV7-6 and TRBJ2-7, with D perhaps TRBD1 or TRBD2 (6 bases each). The CDR3 spans 15 residues. The germline gives CDR1 SGHVS, CDR2 FNYEAQ. V lost 0 bases and J lost 6, with 15 bases in between. CDR3 amino acids: CASSLAGGLSAEQYF. CDR3 bases: TGTGCCAGCAGCTTAGCAGGGGGGCTCAGCGCCGAGCAGTACTTC.